This T cell receptor (beta chain) was sequenced for a study of OX40 agonist ivuxolimab in advanced cancers. Study-level background: At 0.01 to 10 mg/kg, ivuxolimab was administered intravenously to patients every 2 weeks.

Whole-study findings and limits: Researchers report that CD8+ T cells had, on average, more expanded clones than CD4+. Among the lowest peripheral clonal expansion occurred in 0.1-3.0 mg/kg partial responders.

For this clone: Its specificity is not known. The junction and the germline gene differ at one end; a read error may be behind it.

Using immunoSEQ multiplex PCR, the repertoire was profiled, and TCRdb retains in-frame clones only, with some absent. Of tens of thousands of clones detected, approximately 83% appear once; the ten largest clones hold around 5.1%. Patients with a history of autoimmune disease or on systemic immunosuppression were excluded. The CDR3 length is 16 residues. Germline lookup yields CDR1 ENHRY and CDR2 SYGVKD. The sequence was collected from an adult with an advanced solid tumor such as melanoma, head and neck, liver or kidney cancer. The specimen was CD4+ or CD8+ T cells sorted from blood, collected in a trial of the OX40 agonist ivuxolimab. The rearrangement joins TRBV10-3 to TRBJ1-6, with D tentatively TRBD1 (5 bases). CDR3: CASSLGGTLLNSPLHF. The CDR3 region has the DNA TGTGCCAGCAGTCTGGGTGGGACGCTTTTAAATTCACCCCTCCACTTT.